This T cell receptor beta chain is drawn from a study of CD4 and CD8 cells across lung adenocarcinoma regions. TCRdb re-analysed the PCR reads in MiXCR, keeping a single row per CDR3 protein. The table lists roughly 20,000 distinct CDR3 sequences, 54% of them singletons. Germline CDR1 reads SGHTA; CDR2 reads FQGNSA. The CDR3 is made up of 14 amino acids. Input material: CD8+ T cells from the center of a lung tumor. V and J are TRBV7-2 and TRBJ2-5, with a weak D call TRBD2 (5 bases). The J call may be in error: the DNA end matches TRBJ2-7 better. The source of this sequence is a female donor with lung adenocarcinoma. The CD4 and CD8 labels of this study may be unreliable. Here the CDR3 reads CASSWTGVTYEQYF. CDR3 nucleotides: TGTGCCAGCAGTTGGACCGGGGTAACCTACGAGCAGTACTTC.